These 17 T cell receptor beta chains came from one sample sequenced in a study of shared clonotypes between healthy human individuals. Produced via immunoSEQ multiplex PCR; TCRdb's table is partial and in-frame only. The sample consists of 2.5 million or so clones, more than 80% of them appearing once. The sample was naive CD4+ T cells sorted from blood. This sample's subset: CD45RA+ positively selected. Receptor source: a man aged 18-30 years in good health.

The chain uses TRBV28 and TRBJ1-4, with D hard to call. Looked up from germline, CDR1 is MDHEN and CDR2 is SYDVKM. The CDR3 contains 12 residues. V was cut by 6 bases and J by 4 bases, with 6 bases left in between. The CDR3 DNA reads as TGTGCCAGCAGGGCCCTTAATGAAAAACTGTTTTTT. Its protein is CASRALNEKLFF.

V usage is TRBV7-8 and J usage is TRBJ2-5; TRBD2 matches at 14 bases. This CDR3 is built from 16 residues. J gave up 5 bases and V 4 bases, and 6 bases lay outside the gene matches. The V gene's germline CDR1 is SGHVS and CDR2 FQNEAQ. The CDR3 is CASSSLWTSGGETQYF. Written as DNA, the CDR3 is TGTGCCAGCAGCTCGCTATGGACTAGCGGGGGGGAGACCCAGTACTTC.

This sequence joins TRBV9 and TRBJ2-7, with 10 bases aligning to TRBD1. Trimming cost V 4 bases and J 5 bases; bases outside gene matches: 18. CDR3 size: 18 residues. Germline CDR1 reads SGDLS; CDR2 reads YYNGEE. CDR3 protein: CASSPQVGTGQGPHEQYF. The CDR3 DNA follows: TGTGCCAGCAGCCCTCAAGTAGGTACGGGACAGGGGCCCCACGAGCAGTACTTC. The full variable domain, completed using reference TRBV9 and TRBJ2-7, is DSGVTQTPKHLITATGQRVTLRCSPRSGDLSVYWYQQSLDQGLQFLIQYYNGEERAKGNILERFSAQQFPDLHSELNLSSLELGDSALYFCASSPQVGTGQGPHEQYFGPGTRLTVT.

The chain has TRBV19 and TRBJ1-2; tentatively, D is TRBD1 (6 bases). CDR3 size: 14 residues. Germline assignment: CDR1 LNHDA and CDR2 SQIVND (reference sequence). Trimming stripped 6 bases from V and 5 bases from J, with 16 bases between. The CDR3, as DNA: TGTGCCAGTAGACCCGGGGGCGCTTTATATGGCTACACCTTC. Amino acid sequence: CASRPGGALYGYTF.

The rearrangement uses TRBV28 and TRBJ1-2, with D possibly matching TRBD1 (6 bases). Germline V gene data show CDR1 as MDHEN and CDR2 as SYDVKM. The CDR3 has 15 residues. V lost 1 base and J lost 3, with 12 bases in between. In DNA form, the CDR3 reads TGTGCCAGCAGTTTATCAGGGGCGGCCTACTATGGCTACACCTTC. It codes for CASSLSGAAYYGYTF.

CDR3 nucleotides: TGTGCCAGCAGCTTAGTTGTGACTAGCTCTGGAAACACCATATATTTT. Translating it yields CASSLVVTSSGNTIYF. The chain couples TRBV7-9 to TRBJ1-3; D gene unclear. The germline CDR1 and CDR2 sequences are SEHNR and FQNEAQ (reference sequence). The length of the CDR3 is 16 residues. Trimming stripped 1 base from V and 0 bases from J, with 10 bases between. Combining the CDR3 with reference TRBV7-9 and TRBJ1-3 gives the whole variable domain DTGVSQNPRHKITKRGQNVTFRCDPISEHNRLYWYRQTLGQGPEFLTYFQNEAQLEKSRLLSDRFSAERPKGSFSTLEIQRTEQGDSAMYLCASSLVVTSSGNTIYFGEGSWLTVV.

The rearrangement links TRBV5-4 to TRBJ1-2; unclear D gene. CDR3 length: 14 amino acids. CDR1 SGHNT and CDR2 YYREEE come from the germline V gene (reference sequence). Trimming pared 0 bases from V and 7 bases from J, leaving 13 bases between. The CDR3 sequence: CASSLGGTSSGYTF. The CDR3 DNA follows: TGTGCCAGCAGCTTGGGGGGAACTTCGAGTGGCTACACCTTC. The full variable domain, rest sourced from reference TRBV5-4 and TRBJ1-2, is ETGVTQSPTHLIKTRGQQVTLRCSSQSGHNTVSWYQQALGQGPQFIFQYYREEENGRGNFPPRFSGLQFPNYSSELNVNALELDDSALYLCASSLGGTSSGYTFGSGTRLTVV.

V gene TRBV6-5 combines with J gene TRBJ1-1; D perhaps matches TRBD1 (6 bases). CDR1 MNHEY and CDR2 SVGAGI come from the germline V gene. The CDR3 is 15 amino acids. The V end was cut by 7 bases, the J end by 4 bases, with 19 bases between. The CDR3 DNA follows: TGTGCCAGCAAAGACGATAACAGGGCCTTCACTGAAGCTTTCTTT. This encodes CASKDDNRAFTEAFF.

The chain combines TRBV18 with TRBJ1-1; D is perhaps TRBD1 (5 bases). The V end was cut by 0 bases, the J end by 0 bases, with 8 bases between. This CDR3 has 15 residues. CDR1 is KGHSH and CDR2 is LQKENI in the germline V gene. The CDR3 spells CASSPPSTVNTEAFF. In DNA, the CDR3 is TGTGCCAGCTCACCACCGTCGACAGTGAACACTGAAGCTTTCTTT. Using reference TRBV18 and TRBJ1-1 for the parts outside the CDR3, the full variable domain is NAGVMQNPRHLVRRRGQEARLRCSPMKGHSHVYWYRQLPEEGLKFMVYLQKENIIDESGMPKERFSAEFPKEGPSILRIQQVVRGDSAAYFCASSPPSTVNTEAFFGQGTRLTVV.

V usage is TRBV7-8 and J usage is TRBJ2-7; TRBD1 matches at 8 bases. Trimming took 1 base from V and 4 from J; bases not matched to a gene: 18. The germline V gene has CDR1 SGHVS and CDR2 FQNEAQ. The CDR3 contains 19 residues. The CDR3 DNA follows: TGTGCCAGCAGCTTAGGAGGCAGGGGGCGGATCCTGGGGGAATACGAGCAGTACTTC. It specifies CASSLGGRGRILGEYEQYF.

The chain has TRBV7-8 and TRBJ2-1; D gene ambiguous. V was pared by 1 base and J by 5 bases, with 15 bases between. Germline CDR1 and CDR2: SGHVS and FQNEAQ. CDR3 length: 16 amino acids. The CDR3 loop reads CASSLGLWARNNEQFF. CDR3 nucleotides: TGTGCCAGCAGCTTAGGTCTCTGGGCCCGGAACAATGAGCAGTTCTTC.

The rearrangement links TRBV18 to TRBJ2-7; a weak D match, TRBD2 (6 bases). The CDR3 runs 13 residues. In germline, CDR1 is KGHSH, CDR2 LQKENI. With 8 bases removed from V and 3 bases from J, the gap between germline ends came to 14 bases. CDR3 residues: CASDRGGFYEQYF. DNA for the CDR3: TGTGCCAGCGACCGGGGAGGATTCTACGAGCAGTACTTC.

The chain uses TRBV4-3 and TRBJ1-4; 10 bases match TRBD1. The CDR3 covers 15 residues. J was trimmed by 8 bases and V by 5 bases; bases with no gene match: 8. Germline lookup yields CDR1 LGHNA and CDR2 YSLEER. The CDR3 sequence is CASSNDRGRREKLFF. DNA of the CDR3: TGCGCCAGCAGCAACGACAGGGGGCGCCGGGAAAAACTGTTTTTT.

The chain carries TRBV9 and TRBJ2-7; TRBD2 agrees at 9 bases. Germline V CDR1 and CDR2: SGDLS, YYNGEE. The V gene end was trimmed by 4 bases and the J gene end by 6 bases; junction bases not matched to a gene: 14. The CDR3 loop spans 16 amino acids. The CDR3 sequence: CASSPQVGTSLSEQYF. The CDR3, as DNA: TGTGCCAGCAGCCCTCAAGTGGGGACTAGCCTATCCGAGCAGTACTTC.

The chain has TRBV6-1 and TRBJ1-2; weak D call: TRBD1 (6 bases). The CDR3 runs 14 residues. The germline CDR1 and CDR2 sequences are MNHNS and SASEGT. V was pared by 2 bases and J by 7 bases, with 14 bases between. The CDR3: CASSEPSGAGGYTF. Written as DNA, the CDR3 is TGTGCCAGCAGTGAACCATCAGGGGCCGGTGGCTACACCTTC.

This chain links TRBV27 with TRBJ2-5; D uncertain. V was cut by 4 bases and J by 7 bases, with 10 bases left in between. Looked up from germline, CDR1 is MNHEY and CDR2 is SMNVEV (reference sequence). CDR3 size: 12 residues. CDR3 coding DNA: TGTGCCAGCAGTTCGCCTCCAGGGACCCAGTACTTC. Amino acids: CASSSPPGTQYF.

This clone was picked up a small number of times. The chain couples TRBV6-6 to TRBJ1-1; D not certain. V dropped 2 bases and J dropped 11 bases, with 12 bases sitting between them. This CDR3 is built from 12 residues. The germline V gene encodes CDR1 MNHNY and CDR2 SVGAGI (reference sequence). CDR3 nucleotides: TGTGCCAGCAGTTACAAGTTAACTGGGGCTTTCTTT. Encoded protein: CASSYKLTGAFF.